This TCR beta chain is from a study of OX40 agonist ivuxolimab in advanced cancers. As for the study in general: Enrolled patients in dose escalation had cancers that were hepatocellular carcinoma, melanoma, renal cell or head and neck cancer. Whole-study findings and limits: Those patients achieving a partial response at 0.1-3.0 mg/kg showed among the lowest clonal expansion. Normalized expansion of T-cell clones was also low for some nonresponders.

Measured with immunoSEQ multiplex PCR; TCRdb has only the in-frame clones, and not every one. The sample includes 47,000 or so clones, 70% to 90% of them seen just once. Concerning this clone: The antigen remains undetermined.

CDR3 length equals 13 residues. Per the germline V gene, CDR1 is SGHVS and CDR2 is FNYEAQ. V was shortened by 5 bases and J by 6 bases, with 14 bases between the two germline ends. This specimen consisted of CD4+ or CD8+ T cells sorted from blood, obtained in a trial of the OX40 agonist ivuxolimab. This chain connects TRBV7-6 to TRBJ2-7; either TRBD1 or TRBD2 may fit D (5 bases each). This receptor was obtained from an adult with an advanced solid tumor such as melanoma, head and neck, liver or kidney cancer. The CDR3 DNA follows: TGTGCCAGCAGCCCATCGGGGACCTCCGAGCAGTACTTC. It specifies CASSPSGTSEQYF. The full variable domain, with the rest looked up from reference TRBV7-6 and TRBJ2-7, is GAGVSQSPRYKVTKRGQDVALRCDPISGHVSLYWYRQALGQGPEFLTYFNYEAQQDKSGLPNDRFSAERPEGSISTLTIQRTEQRDSAMYRCASSPSGTSEQYFGPGTRLTVT.